These T cell receptor beta chains were read from a single sample in a study of T-cell reconstitution after alpha-beta-depleted transplantation in children. Using its own MiXCR run on the PCR reads, TCRdb lists one record per CDR3 protein. The data contain nearly 350,000 distinct CDR3 sequences, roughly 15% of them seen just once; the ten biggest clones take up approximately 38%. The specimen was PBMCs, mostly from graft donor cells, collected 360 days after TCRalphabeta/CD19-depleted stem cell transplant. The receptors derive from a male patient between 2 and 15 years old who had a stem cell transplant for acute lymphoblastic leukemia, so the T cells may come from the graft donor. The CDR3 runs from the conserved cysteine through the conserved F or W. D genes are given only for firm matches. Clone size is given for some rows only: seen once, a few or many times, or a class if the clone is expanded.

TRBV20-1,13,.,TRBJ2-3,.,TGCAGTGCTAGCCACACCAACACAGATACGCAGTATTTT,CSASHTNTDTQYF
TRBV20-1,16,.,TRBJ1-5,.,TGCAGTGTTAGAGAGGGGGGTTTTTATAGCAATCAGCCCCAGCATTTT,CSVREGGFYSNQPQHF
TRBV3-1,14,.,TRBJ1-1,many,TGTGCCAGCAGCCGAGGGACGGTGAACACTGAAGCTTTCTTT,CASSRGTVNTEAFF
TRBV7-2,14,.,TRBJ1-3,many,TGTGCCAGCAGCTTCGAACGCTCTGGAAACACCATATATTTT,CASSFERSGNTIYF
TRBV7-9,13,.,TRBJ2-7,.,TGTGCCAGCAGCCAGGACTCTACCTACGAGCAGTACTTC,CASSQDSTYEQYF
TRBV20-1,16,TRBD2,TRBJ2-7,.,TGCAGTGCTAGAGAAGGGGGTAGCGGGAGGGCCTACGAGCAGTACTTC,CSAREGGSGRAYEQYF
TRBV4-1,15,.,TRBJ2-5,.,TGCGCCAGCAGCCAAGGGGCAGGGAAGAGTGAGACCCAGTACTTC,CASSQGAGKSETQYF
TRBV7-3,17,.,TRBJ2-3,.,TGTGCCAGCAGCTTAAAGAGTCTTCGACTCCGCACAGATACGCAGTATTTT,CASSLKSLRLRTDTQYF
TRBV12-3/TRBV12-4,15,.,TRBJ2-3,.,TGTGCCAGCAGTTTAGGGCGGACGACCACAGATACGCAGTATTTT,CASSLGRTTTDTQYF
TRBV7-8,17,TRBD1,TRBJ1-4,.,TGTGCCAGCAGCCGATCCGGGACAGAGGCAACTAATGAAAAACTGTTTTTT,CASSRSGTEATNEKLFF
TRBV10-3,14,TRBD2,TRBJ2-3,few,TGTGCCATCAGCCTTAGCGGGAGTGGAGATACGCAGTATTTT,CAISLSGSGDTQYF
TRBV5-5,16,TRBD1,TRBJ2-3,few,TGTGCCAGCAGCTCAAACAGGGGGCTAGGGACAGATACGCAGTATTTT,CASSSNRGLGTDTQYF
TRBV4-3,17,.,TRBJ2-1,.,TGCGCCAGCAGCCAAGGGGTGTCCCCTAGCTCCTACAATGAGCAGTTCTTC,CASSQGVSPSSYNEQFF
TRBV4-3,15,.,TRBJ1-1,.,TGCGCCAGCAGCCAAGTACGGACAGCCAACACTGAAGCTTTCTTT,CASSQVRTANTEAFF
TRBV20-1,16,TRBD2,TRBJ2-1,.,TGCAGTGCTAGACAAGCTAGCGGGAGGTTATACAATGAGCAGTTCTTC,CSARQASGRLYNEQFF
TRBV29-1,12,.,TRBJ1-1,.,TGCAGCGCCCTCAAGGGGAACGCTGAAGCTTTCTTT,CSALKGNAEAFF
TRBV12-3/TRBV12-4,16,TRBD2,TRBJ2-7,.,TGTGCCAGCAGCTTGGGACCTAGCGGGAGCTCCTACGAGCAGTACTTC,CASSLGPSGSSYEQYF
TRBV20-1,15,TRBD2,TRBJ2-1,.,TGCAGTGCTAGAGAGTTAGCGGGAGAAGTAGGTGAGCAGTTCTTC,CSARELAGEVGEQFF
TRBV20-1,17,.,TRBJ2-6,few,TGCAGTGCTAGAGCGGGTAACCCCTCTCTGAGGGCCAACGTCCTGACTTTC,CSARAGNPSLRANVLTF
TRBV7-6,15,.,TRBJ1-1,.,TGTGCCAGCAGCTTAGCCTCAACACCGAACACTGAAGCTTTCTTT,CASSLASTPNTEAFF
TRBV30,15,.,TRBJ2-1,few,TGTGCCTGGAGCCTCTCAGGGCTTGCCTACAATGAGCAGTTCTTC,CAWSLSGLAYNEQFF
TRBV28,13,.,TRBJ1-2,few,TGTGCCAGCGGGCCGAGGGCGGGCTATGGCTACACCTTC,CASGPRAGYGYTF
TRBV20-1,10,.,TRBJ2-3,.,TGCAGTGCTAGCGACCTCACGCAGTATTTT,CSASDLTQYF
TRBV5-1,14,.,TRBJ1-1,few,TGCGCCAGCAGCTTTGGGGGCGCGGGAACTGAAGCTTTCTTT,CASSFGGAGTEAFF
TRBV29-1,14,.,TRBJ2-2,few,TGCAGCGCAGCAGGGGATAGCGGGACCGGGGAGCTGTTTTTT,CSAAGDSGTGELFF
TRBV4-2,13,.,TRBJ1-6,.,TGTGCCAGCAGCCAAGAAGACGTTCCACCCCTCCACTTT,CASSQEDVPPLHF
TRBV4-1,14,.,TRBJ2-5,.,TGCGCCAGCAGCCACGGACCCTCCCAAGAGACCCAGTACTTC,CASSHGPSQETQYF
TRBV4-2,15,.,TRBJ1-4,few,TGTGCCAGCAGCCAAGTCGGACCAACTAATGAAAAACTGTTTTTT,CASSQVGPTNEKLFF
TRBV7-6,15,.,TRBJ2-1,many,TGTGCCAGCAGCTTAGAACGGGGCTCCTACAATGAGCAGTTCTTC,CASSLERGSYNEQFF
TRBV7-8,17,TRBD1,TRBJ2-1,.,TGTGCCAGCAGCTCCGCCACTACAGGGGAAATAAACAATGAGCAGTTCTTC,CASSSATTGEINNEQFF
TRBV7-3,13,.,TRBJ2-7,.,TGTGCCAGCCCTCACAAGCACTCCTACGAGCAGTACTTC,CASPHKHSYEQYF
TRBV11-2,19,TRBD2,TRBJ2-5,.,TGTGCCAGCAGCTTAGGGGGCCTCCGGGACTACTATATCCAAGAGACCCAGTACTTC,CASSLGGLRDYYIQETQYF
TRBV12-3/TRBV12-4,20,.,TRBJ2-2,many,TGTGCCAGCACTAAGTTTAGGGGGGCCAGACCGTTCTTAATAACCGGGGAGCTGTTTTTT,CASTKFRGARPFLITGELFF
TRBV7-9,14,TRBD1,TRBJ1-2,.,TGTGCCAGCAGCCTGACAACAGGGGACGATGGCTACACCTTC,CASSLTTGDDGYTF
TRBV29-1,13,.,TRBJ2-1,many,TGCAGCGTGAACAGGGTGCCTTACAATGAGCAGTTCTTC,CSVNRVPYNEQFF
TRBV12-3/TRBV12-4,15,.,TRBJ2-7,few,TGTGCCAGCAGTTTTGAGGGCAGTGCAAAATACGAGCAGTACTTC,CASSFEGSAKYEQYF
TRBV7-3,17,TRBD2,TRBJ2-5,many,TGTGCCAGCAGCTCAACACCACTTAGCGGGAGTGGAGAGACCCAGTACTTC,CASSSTPLSGSGETQYF
TRBV7-2,14,.,TRBJ2-5,.,TGTGCCAGCAGCTTACAGGCGAGAAAAGAGACCCAGTACTTC,CASSLQARKETQYF
TRBV4-1,17,TRBD2,TRBJ2-2,many,TGCGCCAGCAGCCAAGCGGGACTAGCGGAAAACACCGGGGAGCTGTTTTTT,CASSQAGLAENTGELFF
TRBV27,16,.,TRBJ2-7,.,TGTGCCAGCAGTTCAACAAGGGACTTATCCCCCTACGAGCAGTACTTC,CASSSTRDLSPYEQYF
TRBV3-1,15,.,TRBJ2-5,.,TGTGCCAGCAGCCCCCAGGGGCGGCTTCAAGAGACCCAGTACTTC,CASSPQGRLQETQYF